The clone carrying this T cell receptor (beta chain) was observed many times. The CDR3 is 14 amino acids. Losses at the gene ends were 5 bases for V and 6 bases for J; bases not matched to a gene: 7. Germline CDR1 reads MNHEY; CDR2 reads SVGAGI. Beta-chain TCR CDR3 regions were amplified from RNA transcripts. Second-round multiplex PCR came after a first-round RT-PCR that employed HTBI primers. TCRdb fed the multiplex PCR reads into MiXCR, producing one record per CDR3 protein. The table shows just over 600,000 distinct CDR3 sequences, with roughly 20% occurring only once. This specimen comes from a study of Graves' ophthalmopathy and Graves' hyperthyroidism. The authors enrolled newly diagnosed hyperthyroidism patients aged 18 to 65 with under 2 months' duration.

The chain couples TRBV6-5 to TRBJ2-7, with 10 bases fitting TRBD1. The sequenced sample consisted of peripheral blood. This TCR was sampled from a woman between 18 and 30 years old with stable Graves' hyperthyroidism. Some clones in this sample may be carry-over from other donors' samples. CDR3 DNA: TGTGCCAGCAGTCCGGGACAGGGGAATCGCGAGCAGTACTTC. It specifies CASSPGQGNREQYF.